This is a list of T cell receptor beta chains from one sample in a study of CD8+CD57+ T cells in acquired aplastic anemia. TCRdb re-derived calls from the reads in MiXCR, one entry per CDR3 protein. The data hold some 200,000 distinct CDR3 sequences, with 48% observed a single time. Sequencing used sorted CD4+, CD8+, or CD8+CD57+ T cells (not recorded which) from PBMCs. The receptors derive from a human donor with aplastic anemia. CDR3s include the opening cysteine and the closing phenylalanine or tryptophan. The D gene is left open where the match is weak. Only part of the rows carry a size: once, few, many, or a class if the clone is expanded.

d_gene: TRBD1; len: 16; abundance: -; j_gene: TRBJ1-1; v_gene: TRBV10-3; CDR3aa: CAISPSQGAKLREAFF; CDR3nt: TGTGCCATCAGCCCTTCACAGGGGGCGAAGTTAAGGGAAGCTTTCTTT
d_gene: -; len: 14; abundance: many; j_gene: TRBJ1-1; v_gene: TRBV6-5; CDR3aa: CASSYAGRNTEAFF; CDR3nt: TGTGCCAGCAGTTACGCGGGACGGAACACTGAAGCTTTCTTT
d_gene: TRBD1; len: 12; abundance: -; j_gene: TRBJ2-7; v_gene: TRBV19; CDR3aa: CASTGQGGRQYF; CDR3nt: TGTGCCAGTACAGGACAGGGGGGTCGGCAGTACTTC
d_gene: -; len: 15; abundance: many; j_gene: TRBJ1-1; v_gene: TRBV9; CDR3aa: CASSVAQGKNTEAFF; CDR3nt: TGTGCCAGCAGCGTAGCCCAGGGGAAGAACACTGAAGCTTTCTTT
d_gene: -; len: 14; abundance: -; j_gene: TRBJ2-2; v_gene: TRBV2; CDR3aa: CASGGGWGTGELFF; CDR3nt: TGTGCCAGCGGGGGGGGCTGGGGAACCGGGGAGCTGTTTTTT
d_gene: -; len: 12; abundance: many; j_gene: TRBJ2-2; v_gene: TRBV15; CDR3aa: CATSRDGRELFF; CDR3nt: TGTGCCACCAGCAGAGATGGGAGGGAGCTGTTTTTT
d_gene: TRBD2; len: 16; abundance: many; j_gene: TRBJ2-3; v_gene: TRBV7-6; CDR3aa: CASSPIAGGPGDTQYF; CDR3nt: TGTGCCAGCAGCCCTATAGCGGGGGGGCCGGGAGATACGCAGTATTTT
d_gene: -; len: 15; abundance: -; j_gene: TRBJ2-5; v_gene: TRBV29-1; CDR3aa: CSVEGLKEGGMAQYF; CDR3nt: TGCAGCGTTGAAGGGCTCAAGGAAGGAGGGATGGCCCAGTACTTC
d_gene: -; len: 15; abundance: -; j_gene: TRBJ2-7; v_gene: TRBV6-5; CDR3aa: CASSYTGASSYEQYF; CDR3nt: TGTGCCAGCAGTTATACGGGTGCGAGCTCCTACGAGCAGTACTTC
d_gene: -; len: 13; abundance: -; j_gene: TRBJ2-1; v_gene: TRBV6-5; CDR3aa: CASIHPTEYEQFF; CDR3nt: TGTGCCAGCATCCACCCGACGGAATATGAGCAGTTCTTC
d_gene: -; len: 12; abundance: few; j_gene: TRBJ2-7; v_gene: TRBV14; CDR3aa: CASSQGHYEQYF; CDR3nt: TGTGCCAGCAGCCAAGGACACTACGAGCAGTACTTC
d_gene: TRBD1; len: 14; abundance: many; j_gene: TRBJ2-1; v_gene: TRBV6-5; CDR3aa: CASSYDRVKNEQFF; CDR3nt: TGTGCCAGCAGTTACGACAGGGTGAAGAATGAGCAGTTCTTC
d_gene: -; len: 13; abundance: -; j_gene: TRBJ1-2; v_gene: TRBV2; CDR3aa: CASSSQGSYGYTF; CDR3nt: TGTGCCAGCAGTTCCCAGGGATCCTATGGCTACACCTTC
d_gene: TRBD2; len: 14; abundance: many; j_gene: TRBJ2-3; v_gene: TRBV20-1; CDR3aa: CSAPRTRSADTQYF; CDR3nt: TGCAGTGCTCCCCGGACTAGAAGCGCAGATACGCAGTATTTT
d_gene: -; len: 13; abundance: few; j_gene: TRBJ2-1; v_gene: TRBV3-1; CDR3aa: CASGDGYGDEQFF; CDR3nt: TGTGCCAGCGGCGACGGGTACGGGGATGAGCAGTTCTTC
d_gene: TRBD1; len: 16; abundance: few; j_gene: TRBJ1-1; v_gene: TRBV6-5; CDR3aa: CASSYGGTVINTEAFF; CDR3nt: TGTGCCAGCAGTTATGGGGGGACAGTGATAAACACTGAAGCTTTCTTT
d_gene: TRBD1; len: 14; abundance: many; j_gene: TRBJ2-7; v_gene: TRBV6-6; CDR3aa: CASSYSTGGYEQYF; CDR3nt: TGTGCCAGCAGTTACTCGACAGGGGGCTACGAGCAGTACTTC
d_gene: -; len: 13; abundance: many; j_gene: TRBJ1-2; v_gene: TRBV6-2/TRBV6-3; CDR3aa: CASGPTGQIGYTF; CDR3nt: TGTGCCAGCGGCCCGACAGGACAAATCGGCTACACCTTC
d_gene: TRBD1; len: 14; abundance: few; j_gene: TRBJ2-7; v_gene: TRBV14; CDR3aa: CASSLRQGNYEQYF; CDR3nt: TGTGCCAGCAGCCTCAGACAGGGTAACTACGAGCAGTACTTC
d_gene: -; len: 15; abundance: -; j_gene: TRBJ2-7; v_gene: TRBV7-9; CDR3aa: CASSPRGGVVYEQYF; CDR3nt: TGTGCCAGCAGCCCCAGAGGGGGGGTGGTCTACGAGCAGTACTTC
d_gene: -; len: 13; abundance: few; j_gene: TRBJ2-1; v_gene: TRBV29-1; CDR3aa: CSVGQTVIHEQFF; CDR3nt: TGCAGCGTAGGCCAAACAGTCATACATGAGCAGTTCTTC
d_gene: -; len: 14; abundance: -; j_gene: TRBJ2-3; v_gene: TRBV25-1; CDR3aa: CASSELRNADTQCF; CDR3nt: TGTGCCAGCAGTGAATTACGGAACGCAGATACGCAGTGTTTT
d_gene: -; len: 13; abundance: -; j_gene: TRBJ1-1; v_gene: TRBV7-3; CDR3aa: CASRGGSGTEAFF; CDR3nt: TGTGCCAGCCGCGGAGGGAGCGGCACTGAAGCTTTCTTT
d_gene: TRBD2; len: 16; abundance: few; j_gene: TRBJ2-1; v_gene: TRBV20-1; CDR3aa: CSARDFSGGEYNEQFF; CDR3nt: TGCAGTGCTAGAGACTTTAGCGGGGGGGAGTACAATGAGCAGTTCTTC
d_gene: -; len: 11; abundance: -; j_gene: TRBJ1-2; v_gene: TRBV29-1; CDR3aa: CSAQTGNGYTF; CDR3nt: TGCAGCGCACAAACAGGGAATGGCTACACCTTC
d_gene: -; len: 14; abundance: few; j_gene: TRBJ2-5; v_gene: TRBV28; CDR3aa: CASTTGWAQETQYF; CDR3nt: TGTGCCAGCACTACAGGGTGGGCGCAGGAGACCCAGTACTTC
d_gene: TRBD1; len: 18; abundance: -; j_gene: TRBJ1-5; v_gene: TRBV19; CDR3aa: CASSRDRVGARGNQPQHF; CDR3nt: TGTGCCAGTAGTAGGGACAGGGTGGGGGCGCGTGGCAATCAGCCCCAGCATTTT
d_gene: -; len: 12; abundance: -; j_gene: TRBJ2-3; v_gene: TRBV10-3; CDR3aa: CAITASTDTQYF; CDR3nt: TGTGCCATCACCGCTAGCACAGATACGCAGTATTTT
d_gene: -; len: 13; abundance: many; j_gene: TRBJ1-2; v_gene: TRBV7-9; CDR3aa: CASSPTGALGYTF; CDR3nt: TGTGCCAGCAGCCCTACGGGGGCATTGGGCTACACCTTC
d_gene: -; len: 15; abundance: many; j_gene: TRBJ1-2; v_gene: TRBV12-3/TRBV12-4; CDR3aa: CASRWGQQANYGYTF; CDR3nt: TGTGCCAGCCGGTGGGGGCAGCAAGCTAACTATGGCTACACCTTC
d_gene: -; len: 13; abundance: many; j_gene: TRBJ1-1; v_gene: TRBV6-1; CDR3aa: CASREDRNTEAFF; CDR3nt: TGTGCCAGCAGGGAGGACCGAAACACTGAAGCTTTCTTT
d_gene: -; len: 13; abundance: few; j_gene: TRBJ2-5; v_gene: TRBV28; CDR3aa: CASTKKGVETQYF; CDR3nt: TGTGCCAGCACCAAAAAGGGGGTAGAGACCCAGTACTTC
d_gene: -; len: 15; abundance: -; j_gene: TRBJ2-1; v_gene: TRBV18; CDR3aa: CASSPTANRAKGQFF; CDR3nt: TGTGCCAGCTCCCCGACGGCGAACCGGGCCAAAGGACAGTTCTTC
d_gene: TRBD1; len: 19; abundance: many; j_gene: TRBJ2-6; v_gene: TRBV19; CDR3aa: CASSIPGQPENSGANVLTF; CDR3nt: TGTGCCAGTAGTATACCGGGACAGCCGGAGAATTCTGGGGCCAACGTCCTGACTTTC
d_gene: -; len: 13; abundance: few; j_gene: TRBJ1-1; v_gene: TRBV3-1; CDR3aa: CASSHKPARGAFF; CDR3nt: TGTGCCAGCAGTCATAAACCTGCCCGGGGAGCTTTCTTT